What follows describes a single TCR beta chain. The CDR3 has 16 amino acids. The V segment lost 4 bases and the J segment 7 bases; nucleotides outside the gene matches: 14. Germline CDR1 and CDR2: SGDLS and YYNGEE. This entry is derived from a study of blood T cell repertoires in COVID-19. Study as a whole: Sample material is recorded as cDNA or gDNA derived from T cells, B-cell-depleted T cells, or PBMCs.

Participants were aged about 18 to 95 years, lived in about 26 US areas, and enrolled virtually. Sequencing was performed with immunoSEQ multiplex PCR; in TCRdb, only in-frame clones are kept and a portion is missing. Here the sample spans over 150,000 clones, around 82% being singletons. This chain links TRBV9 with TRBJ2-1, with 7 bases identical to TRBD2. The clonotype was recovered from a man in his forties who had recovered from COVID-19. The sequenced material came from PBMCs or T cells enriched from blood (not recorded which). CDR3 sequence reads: CASSPRLREVGNEQFF. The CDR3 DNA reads TGTGCCAGCAGCCCTCGATTACGGGAGGTGGGTAATGAGCAGTTCTTC.